A single TCR beta chain is shown here with its context. This clone was found a few times. No antigen is known for it. No base quality values were provided; no much bigger clone lies one nucleotide off. TCRbeta CDR3 regions were amplified from genomic DNA using the immunoSEQ Assay, a bias-controlled multiplex PCR. The paper's data handling went like this. Nucleated cell counts per sample were estimated from amplification of reference gene primers within the assay. Sequence reads were collapsed and filtered to measure the absolute abundance of every unique TCRbeta CDR3 rearrangement. For each sample, productive Simpson clonality was calculated as the square root of Simpson's diversity index over productive rearrangements. The table was pulled from immuneACCESS by TCRdb, which kept in-frame rearrangements only. Such tables lose some clones; where checked, under half of the loss comes from unresolved V genes, and the rest has no known cause. V and J calls and clone size come straight from that table; D and trimming were deduced from the DNA. The sample yields 40,000 or so clones; 88% were counted once. Jointly, the top ten make up roughly a tenth of the sample.

Each collaborating institution followed its own protocols to collect whole blood in K2EDTA tubes. For TCRbeta analysis, collaborator samples were shipped as frozen whole blood, as isolated PBMCs, or as DNA extracted from either sample type. From cysteine to phenylalanine, the CDR3 is 15 amino acids long. Only the CDR3 part of the read is kept: 45 bases, read in frame from the first base. The V end loses 5 bases and the J end loses 2 bases, and a stretch of 12 bases separates them. Based on the germline V gene, the CDR1 and CDR2 sequences are SGHTA and FQGNSA. The record originates from a study of blood T cell repertoires in COVID-19 (dated by TCRdb to the early 2020s). Notes on the research overall: Samples covering the acute and convalescent phases of COVID-19 were provided by collaborators in the United States, Italy and Spain. Deeply sampled blood TCRbeta repertoires from subjects exposed to, actively infected with, or recovered from COVID-19 were included in the dataset. A de-identified subject ID, COVID-19 status, age in years and sex were almost always included in the sample metadata. The repertoires were released in a freely available public database meant as a resource for research on the immune response to SARS-CoV-2. Where HLA class I and class II types were available, the types were taken from metadata supplied by the sample provider, not from assay-based typing. Samples were obtained from the ongoing ImmuneRACE study (first 160 participants) and from approximately 1,200 subjects provided by 6 global collaborators. The material from the prospective study consisted of cDNA or gDNA derived from T cells, B-cell-depleted T cells, or PBMCs. Study-wide findings and limitations: Clinical and demographic metadata were provided uncurated, with the amount varying by source and participant.

Sequenced: peripheral blood. The source of this sequence is a human donor in a cohort sampled during active COVID-19. The receptor chain draws on TRBV7-2 and TRBJ2-2; tentative D gene TRBD1, with 6 bases matching. The CDR3 reads as follows: CASSRDIGNTGELFF. Read as DNA, the sequence is TGTGCCAGCAGCCGGGACATAGGAAACACCGGGGAGCTGTTTTTT.